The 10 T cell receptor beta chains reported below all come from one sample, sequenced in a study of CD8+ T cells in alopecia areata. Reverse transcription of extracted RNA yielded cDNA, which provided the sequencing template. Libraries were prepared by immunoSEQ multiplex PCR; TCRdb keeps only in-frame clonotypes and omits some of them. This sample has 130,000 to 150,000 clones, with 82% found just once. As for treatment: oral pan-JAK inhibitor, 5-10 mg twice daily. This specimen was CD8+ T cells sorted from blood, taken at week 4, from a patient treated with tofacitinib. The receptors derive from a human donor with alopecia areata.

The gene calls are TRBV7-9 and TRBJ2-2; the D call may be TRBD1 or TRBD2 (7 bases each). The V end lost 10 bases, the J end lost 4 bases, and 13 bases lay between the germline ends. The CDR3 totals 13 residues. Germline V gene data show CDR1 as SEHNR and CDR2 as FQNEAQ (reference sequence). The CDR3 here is CAIRGGPTGELFF. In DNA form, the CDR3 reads TGTGCCATCAGGGGGGGCCCCACCGGGGAGCTGTTTTTT.

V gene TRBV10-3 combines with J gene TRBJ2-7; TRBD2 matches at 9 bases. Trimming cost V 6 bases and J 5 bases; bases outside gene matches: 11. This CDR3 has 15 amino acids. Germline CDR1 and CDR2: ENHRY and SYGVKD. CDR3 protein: CAIRRSGGRLDEQYF. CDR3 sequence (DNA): TGTGCCATCAGAAGAAGCGGGGGGCGTCTCGACGAGCAGTACTTC.

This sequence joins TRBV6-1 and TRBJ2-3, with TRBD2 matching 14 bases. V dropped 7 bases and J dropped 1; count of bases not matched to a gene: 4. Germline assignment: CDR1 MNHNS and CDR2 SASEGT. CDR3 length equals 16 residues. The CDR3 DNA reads TGTGCCAGCACTGAGGGACTAGCGGGGGGCACAGATACGCAGTATTTT. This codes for CASTEGLAGGTDTQYF.

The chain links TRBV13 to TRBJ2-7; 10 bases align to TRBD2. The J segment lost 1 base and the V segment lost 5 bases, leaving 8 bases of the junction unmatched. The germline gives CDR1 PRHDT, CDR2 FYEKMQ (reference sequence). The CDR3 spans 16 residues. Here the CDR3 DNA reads TGTGCCAGCAGCGGTCTCCTGACTAGCGGGTCCTACGAGCAGTACTTC. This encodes CASSGLLTSGSYEQYF.

The chain's CDR3 is CAISGIGMETQYF. For the CDR3, the DNA is TGTGCCATCAGTGGGATAGGGATGGAGACCCAGTACTTC. The J gene is TRBJ2-5, the V gene TRBV10-3; D unresolved. CDR3 size: 13 residues. Germline loops: CDR1 ENHRY, CDR2 SYGVKD. The V and J ends lost 4 bases and 5 bases respectively, with 11 bases between them.

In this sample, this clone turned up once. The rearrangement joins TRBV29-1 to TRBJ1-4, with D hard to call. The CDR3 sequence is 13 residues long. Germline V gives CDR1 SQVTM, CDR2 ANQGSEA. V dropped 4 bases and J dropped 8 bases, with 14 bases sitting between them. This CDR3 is CSVVDGGWEKLFF. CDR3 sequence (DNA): TGCAGCGTTGTGGACGGAGGATGGGAAAAACTGTTTTTT.

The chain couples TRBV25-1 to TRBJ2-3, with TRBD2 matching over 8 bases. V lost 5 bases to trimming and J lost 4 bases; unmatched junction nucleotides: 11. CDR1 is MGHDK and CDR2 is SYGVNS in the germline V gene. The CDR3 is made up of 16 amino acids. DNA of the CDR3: TGTGCCAGCAGTACACTCGGGACTAGTTGGGCAGATACGCAGTATTTT. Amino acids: CASSTLGTSWADTQYF. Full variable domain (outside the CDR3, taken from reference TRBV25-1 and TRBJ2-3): EADIYQTPRYLVIGTGKKITLECSQTMGHDKMYWYQQDPGMELHLIHYSYGVNSTEKGDLSSESTVSRIRTEHFPLTLESARPSHTSQYLCASSTLGTSWADTQYFGPGTRLTVL.

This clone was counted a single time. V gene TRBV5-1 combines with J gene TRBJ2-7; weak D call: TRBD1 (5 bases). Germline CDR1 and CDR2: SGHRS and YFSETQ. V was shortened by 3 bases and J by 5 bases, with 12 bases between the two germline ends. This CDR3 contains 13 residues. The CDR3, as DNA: TGCGCCAGCAGCTCAGGGATCAGCAACGAGCAGTACTTC. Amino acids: CASSSGISNEQYF.

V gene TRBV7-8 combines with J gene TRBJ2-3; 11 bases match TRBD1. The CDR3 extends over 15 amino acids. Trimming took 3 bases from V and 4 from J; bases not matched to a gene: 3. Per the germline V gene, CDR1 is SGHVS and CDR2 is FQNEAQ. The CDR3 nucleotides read TGTGCCAGCAGCTTTCCGGGACAGGGGGCAGATACGCAGTATTTT. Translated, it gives CASSFPGQGADTQYF.

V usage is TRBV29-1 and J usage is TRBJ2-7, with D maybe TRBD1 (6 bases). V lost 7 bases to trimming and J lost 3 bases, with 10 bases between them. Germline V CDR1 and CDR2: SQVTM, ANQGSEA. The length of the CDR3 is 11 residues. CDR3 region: CSALQGYEQYF. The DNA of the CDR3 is TGCAGCGCGTTACAGGGCTACGAGCAGTACTTC.